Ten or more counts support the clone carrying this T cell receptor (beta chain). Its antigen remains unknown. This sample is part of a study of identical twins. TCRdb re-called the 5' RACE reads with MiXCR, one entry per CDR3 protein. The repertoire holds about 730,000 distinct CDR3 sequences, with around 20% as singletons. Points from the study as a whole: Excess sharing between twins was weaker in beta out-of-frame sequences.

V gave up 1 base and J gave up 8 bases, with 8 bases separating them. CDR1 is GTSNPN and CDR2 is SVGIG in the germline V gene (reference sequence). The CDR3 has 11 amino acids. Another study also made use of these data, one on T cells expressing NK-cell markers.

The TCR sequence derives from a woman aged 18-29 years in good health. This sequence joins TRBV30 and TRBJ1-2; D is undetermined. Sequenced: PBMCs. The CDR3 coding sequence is TGTGCCTGGAGTGCTAATTGGGGCTACACCTTC. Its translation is CAWSANWGYTF.